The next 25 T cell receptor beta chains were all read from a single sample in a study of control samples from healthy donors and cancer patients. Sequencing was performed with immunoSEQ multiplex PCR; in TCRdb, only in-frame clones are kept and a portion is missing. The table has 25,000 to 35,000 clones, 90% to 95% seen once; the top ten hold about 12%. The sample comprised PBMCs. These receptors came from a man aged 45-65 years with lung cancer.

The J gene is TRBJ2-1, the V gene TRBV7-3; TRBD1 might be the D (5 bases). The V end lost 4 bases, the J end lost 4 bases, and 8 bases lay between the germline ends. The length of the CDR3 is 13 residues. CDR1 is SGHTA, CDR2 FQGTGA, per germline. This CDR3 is CASSSRQYNEQFF. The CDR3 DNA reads TGTGCCAGCAGCTCGCGACAGTACAATGAGCAGTTCTTC. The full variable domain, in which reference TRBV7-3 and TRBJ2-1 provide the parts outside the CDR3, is GAGVSQTPSNKVTEKGKYVELRCDPISGHTALYWYRQSLGQGPEFLIYFQGTGAADDSGLPNDRFFAVRPEGSVSTLKIQRTERGDSAVYLCASSSRQYNEQFFGPGTRLTVL.

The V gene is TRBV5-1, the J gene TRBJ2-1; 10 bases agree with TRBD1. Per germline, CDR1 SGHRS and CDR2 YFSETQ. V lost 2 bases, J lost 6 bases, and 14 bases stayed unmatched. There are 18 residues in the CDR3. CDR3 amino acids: CASSFDPPGTGVLNEQFF. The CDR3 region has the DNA TGCGCCAGCAGCTTCGACCCTCCGGGGACAGGGGTTCTCAATGAGCAGTTCTTC.

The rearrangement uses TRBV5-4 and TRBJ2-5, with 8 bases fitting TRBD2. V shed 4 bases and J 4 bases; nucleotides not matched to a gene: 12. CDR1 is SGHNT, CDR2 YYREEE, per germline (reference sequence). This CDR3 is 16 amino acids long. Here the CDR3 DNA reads TGTGCCAGCAGCACGAGCCGGGGGGGGCCGCTAGAGACCCAGTACTTC. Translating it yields CASSTSRGGPLETQYF.

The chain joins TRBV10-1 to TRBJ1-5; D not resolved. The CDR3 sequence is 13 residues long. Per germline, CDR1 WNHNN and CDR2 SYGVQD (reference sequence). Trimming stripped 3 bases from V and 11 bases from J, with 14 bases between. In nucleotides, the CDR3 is TGCGCCAGCAGTGACTCACTATCGGGTGCCCAGCATTTT. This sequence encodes CASSDSLSGAQHF.

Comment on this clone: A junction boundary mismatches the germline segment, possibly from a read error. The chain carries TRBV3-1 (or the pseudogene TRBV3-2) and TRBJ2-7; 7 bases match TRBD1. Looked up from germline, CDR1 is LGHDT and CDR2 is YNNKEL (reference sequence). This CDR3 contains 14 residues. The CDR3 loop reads CASSHYYSRGLMHF. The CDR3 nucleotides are TGTGCCAGCAGCCACTACTACAGTAGGGGGCTAATGCACTTC.

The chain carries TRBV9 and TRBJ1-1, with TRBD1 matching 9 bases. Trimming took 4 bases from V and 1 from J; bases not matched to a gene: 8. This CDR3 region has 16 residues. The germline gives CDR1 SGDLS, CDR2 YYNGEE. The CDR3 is CASSLRRDRENTEAFF. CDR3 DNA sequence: TGTGCCAGCAGCTTACGCCGGGACAGGGAGAACACTGAAGCTTTCTTT.

The CDR3 sequence is CASSEEDGPKFF. The DNA of the CDR3 is TGTGCCAGCAGCGAGGAGGACGGACCAAAGTTCTTC. The V gene is TRBV9, the J gene TRBJ2-1, with a weak D call TRBD2 (5 bases). Trimming pared 3 bases from V and 14 bases from J, leaving 15 bases between. From germline, CDR1 is SGDLS and CDR2 YYNGEE. This CDR3 region has 12 residues.

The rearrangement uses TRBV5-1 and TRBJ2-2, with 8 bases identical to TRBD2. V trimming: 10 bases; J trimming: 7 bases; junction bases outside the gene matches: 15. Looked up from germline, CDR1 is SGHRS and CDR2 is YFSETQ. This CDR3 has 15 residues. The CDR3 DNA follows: TGCGCCCGCCGCGCCGGGGGGGCGGGGGGCGGGGAGCTGTTTTTT. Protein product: CARRAGGAGGGELFF.

The CDR3 sequence: CASSLADSTDTQYF. The CDR3 DNA reads TGCGCCAGCAGTCTAGCGGATAGCACAGATACGCAGTATTTT. The chain couples TRBV5-1 to TRBJ2-3; 7 positions match TRBD2. Germline V lookup: CDR1 SGHRS, CDR2 YFSETQ. Trimming took 5 bases from V and 0 from J; bases not matched to a gene: 3. This CDR3 has 14 amino acids.

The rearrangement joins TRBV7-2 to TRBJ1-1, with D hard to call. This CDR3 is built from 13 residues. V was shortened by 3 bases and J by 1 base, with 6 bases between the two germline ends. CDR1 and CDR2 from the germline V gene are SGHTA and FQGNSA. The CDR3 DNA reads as TGTGCCAGCAGCTTCGTCGAGAACACTGAAGCTTTCTTT. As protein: CASSFVENTEAFF.

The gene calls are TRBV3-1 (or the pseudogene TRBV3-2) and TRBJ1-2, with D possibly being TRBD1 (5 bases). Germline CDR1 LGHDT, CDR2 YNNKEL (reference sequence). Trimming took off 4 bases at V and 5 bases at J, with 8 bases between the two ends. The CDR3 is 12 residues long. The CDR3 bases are TGTGCCAGCAGCCTGGGGGGGTATGGCTACACCTTC. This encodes CASSLGGYGYTF.

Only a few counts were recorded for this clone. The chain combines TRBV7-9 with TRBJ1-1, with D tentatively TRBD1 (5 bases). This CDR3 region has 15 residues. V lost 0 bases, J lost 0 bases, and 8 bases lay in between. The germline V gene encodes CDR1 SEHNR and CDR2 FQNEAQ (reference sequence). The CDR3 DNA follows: TGTGCCAGCAGCTTAGCGAAGGACATGAACACTGAAGCTTTCTTT. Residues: CASSLAKDMNTEAFF.

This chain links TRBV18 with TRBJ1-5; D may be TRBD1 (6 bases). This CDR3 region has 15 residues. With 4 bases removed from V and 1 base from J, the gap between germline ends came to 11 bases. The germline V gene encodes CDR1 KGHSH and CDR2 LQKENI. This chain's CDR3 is CASSQGHRSNQPQHF. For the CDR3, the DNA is TGTGCCAGCTCACAGGGACACCGAAGCAATCAGCCCCAGCATTTT. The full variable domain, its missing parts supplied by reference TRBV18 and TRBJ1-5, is NAGVMQNPRHLVRRRGQEARLRCSPMKGHSHVYWYRQLPEEGLKFMVYLQKENIIDESGMPKERFSAEFPKEGPSILRIQQVVRGDSAAYFCASSQGHRSNQPQHFGDGTRLSIL.

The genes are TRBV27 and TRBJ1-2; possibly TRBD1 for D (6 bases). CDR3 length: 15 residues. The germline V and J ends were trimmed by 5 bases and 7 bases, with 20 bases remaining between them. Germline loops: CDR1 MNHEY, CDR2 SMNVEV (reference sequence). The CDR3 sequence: CASSPNRVLGGGYTF. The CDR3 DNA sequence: TGTGCCAGCAGTCCCAACAGGGTGTTGGGGGGTGGCTACACCTTC.

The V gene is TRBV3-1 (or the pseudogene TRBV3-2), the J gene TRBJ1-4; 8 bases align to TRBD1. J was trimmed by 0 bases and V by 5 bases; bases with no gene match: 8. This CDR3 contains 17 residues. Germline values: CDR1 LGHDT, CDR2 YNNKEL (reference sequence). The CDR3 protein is CASSGDRITATNEKLFF. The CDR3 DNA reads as TGTGCCAGCAGCGGGGACAGGATAACTGCAACTAATGAAAAACTGTTTTTT.

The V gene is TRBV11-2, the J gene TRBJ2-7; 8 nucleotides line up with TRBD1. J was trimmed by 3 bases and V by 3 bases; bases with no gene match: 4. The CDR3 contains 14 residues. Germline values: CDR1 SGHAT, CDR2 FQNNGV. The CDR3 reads CASSFGTGYYEQYF. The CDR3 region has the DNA TGTGCCAGCAGCTTCGGGACAGGATACTACGAGCAGTACTTC.

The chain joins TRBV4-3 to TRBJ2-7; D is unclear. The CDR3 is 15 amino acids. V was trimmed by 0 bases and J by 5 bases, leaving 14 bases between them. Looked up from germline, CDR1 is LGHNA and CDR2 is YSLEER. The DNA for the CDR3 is TGCGCCAGCAGCCAAGAGGGTGGGATCACCAACGAGCAGTACTTC. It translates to CASSQEGGITNEQYF.

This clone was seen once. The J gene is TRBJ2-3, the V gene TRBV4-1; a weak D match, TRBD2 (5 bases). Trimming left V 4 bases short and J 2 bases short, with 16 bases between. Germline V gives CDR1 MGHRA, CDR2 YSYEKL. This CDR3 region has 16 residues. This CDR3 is CASSLGYGEFTDTQYF. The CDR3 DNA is TGCGCCAGCAGCCTAGGCTATGGGGAGTTCACAGATACGCAGTATTTT.

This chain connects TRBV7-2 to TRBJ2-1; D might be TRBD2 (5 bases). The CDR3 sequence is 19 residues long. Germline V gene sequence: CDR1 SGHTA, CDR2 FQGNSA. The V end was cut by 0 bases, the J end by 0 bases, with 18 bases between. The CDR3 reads CASSLAERSLFSSYNEQFF. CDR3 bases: TGTGCCAGCAGCTTAGCAGAGCGGTCCCTCTTTAGCTCCTACAATGAGCAGTTCTTC.

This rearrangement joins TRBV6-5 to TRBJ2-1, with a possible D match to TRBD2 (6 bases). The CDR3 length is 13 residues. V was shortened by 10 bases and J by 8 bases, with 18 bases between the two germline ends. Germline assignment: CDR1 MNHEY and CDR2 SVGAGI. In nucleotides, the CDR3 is TGTGCCACCGGCGGGGATGTGTTCGATGAGCAGTTCTTC. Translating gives CATGGDVFDEQFF.

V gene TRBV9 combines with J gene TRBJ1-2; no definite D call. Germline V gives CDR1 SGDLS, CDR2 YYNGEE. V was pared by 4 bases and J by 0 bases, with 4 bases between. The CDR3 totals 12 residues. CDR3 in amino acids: CASSISNYGYTF. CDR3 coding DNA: TGTGCCAGCAGCATATCTAACTATGGCTACACCTTC.

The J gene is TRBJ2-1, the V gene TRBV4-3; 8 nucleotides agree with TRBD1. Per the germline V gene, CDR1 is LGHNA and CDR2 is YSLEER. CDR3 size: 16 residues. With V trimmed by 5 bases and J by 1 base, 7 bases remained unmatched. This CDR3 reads CASSSNQGASYNEQFF. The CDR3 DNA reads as TGCGCCAGCAGCTCAAACCAGGGGGCGTCCTACAATGAGCAGTTCTTC.

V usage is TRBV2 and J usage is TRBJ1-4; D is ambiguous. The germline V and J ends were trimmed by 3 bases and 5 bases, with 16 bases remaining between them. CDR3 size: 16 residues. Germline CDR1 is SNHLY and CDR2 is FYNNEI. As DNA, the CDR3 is TGTGCCAGCAGTGAGAGACCCCAGACTCAAAATGAAAAACTGTTTTTT. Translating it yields CASSERPQTQNEKLFF.

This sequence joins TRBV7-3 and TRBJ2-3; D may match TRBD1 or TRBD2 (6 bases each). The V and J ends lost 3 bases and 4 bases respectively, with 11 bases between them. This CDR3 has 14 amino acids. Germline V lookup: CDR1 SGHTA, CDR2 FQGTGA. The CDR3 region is CASSFAGGADTQYF. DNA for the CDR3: TGTGCCAGCAGCTTTGCCGGGGGCGCAGATACGCAGTATTTT.

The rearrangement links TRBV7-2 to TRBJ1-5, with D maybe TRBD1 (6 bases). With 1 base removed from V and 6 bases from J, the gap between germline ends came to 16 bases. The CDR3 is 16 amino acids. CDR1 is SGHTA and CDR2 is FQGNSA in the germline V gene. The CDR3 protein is CASSLDGRGHRQPQHF. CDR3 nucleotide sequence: TGTGCCAGCAGCTTAGATGGTCGGGGGCATCGTCAGCCCCAGCATTTT.